A single sample is the source of the 18 T cell receptor beta chains below, sequenced in a study of blood T cell repertoires in COVID-19. This table comes from immunoSEQ multiplex PCR, and its TCRdb copy is limited to in-frame clones, with some not included. Of some 78,000 clones in the sample, about 90% are singletons; the top ten hold around 1%. The sequencing input was peripheral blood. These receptors were obtained from a woman aged 50 to 60 in a cohort sampled during active COVID-19.

The chain combines TRBV18 with TRBJ1-1; 7 positions agree with TRBD1. CDR1 is KGHSH, CDR2 LQKENI, per germline. The CDR3 has 14 amino acids. The V and J ends lost 6 bases and 4 bases, in that order; junction bases with no gene match: 8. The chain's CDR3 is CASSSGAGGTEAFF. Here the CDR3 DNA reads TGTGCCAGCTCGTCGGGGGCAGGGGGCACTGAAGCTTTCTTT.

The chain couples TRBV12-3 or TRBV12-4 to TRBJ2-2, with D unresolved. V dropped 2 bases and J dropped 4 bases, with 5 bases sitting between them. The length of the CDR3 is 13 residues. Here the CDR3 DNA reads TGTGCCAGCAGTTTAAGCCGCACCGGGGAGCTGTTTTTT. Its translation: CASSLSRTGELFF.

The V gene is TRBV12-5, the J gene TRBJ2-3, with TRBD2 matching over 9 bases. The CDR3 runs 15 residues. Per the germline V gene, CDR1 is LGHNT and CDR2 is FRNRAP. The ends lost 5 bases at V and 2 bases at J; junction bases unmatched: 5. The DNA of the CDR3 is TGTGCTAGTGGTCGGACTAGCGAGAACACAGATACGCAGTATTTT. Translation gives CASGRTSENTDTQYF.

This sequence joins TRBV10-1 and TRBJ2-3, with TRBD2 matching 9 bases. This CDR3 has 15 residues. The trim removed 8 bases at V and 5 bases at J, leaving 11 bases unmatched. CDR1 is WNHNN and CDR2 is SYGVQD in the germline V gene (reference sequence). The CDR3 DNA is TGCGCCAGCGGGGGACTAGCCCAAAGTCAAGATACGCAGTATTTT. This translates into CASGGLAQSQDTQYF.

In this sample, this clone turned up once. The chain recombines TRBV6-5 with TRBJ1-2; D may be TRBD1 (6 bases). The germline gives CDR1 MNHEY, CDR2 SVGAGI. CDR3 length: 14 amino acids. The germline V and J ends were trimmed by 0 bases and 8 bases, with 13 bases remaining between them. In nucleotides, the CDR3 is TGTGCCAGCAGTTACTCGAGGACAGTTCGGGGCTACACCTTC. It is translated as CASSYSRTVRGYTF.

The chain is built from TRBV28 and TRBJ1-5, with D possibly TRBD1 on 6 matching bases. CDR1 and CDR2 (germline): MDHEN, SYDVKM. V was trimmed by 7 bases and J by 9 bases, leaving 19 bases between them. The CDR3 length is 14 residues. The CDR3 DNA sequence: TGTGCCAGCAACAAACAGGGAGTGTTAGGGCCCCAGCATTTT. This sequence encodes CASNKQGVLGPQHF.

This chain links TRBV29-1 with TRBJ2-3; TRBD1 matches 9 bases. This CDR3 has 14 amino acids. The J segment lost 5 bases and the V segment lost 6 bases, leaving 9 bases of the junction unmatched. Germline assignment: CDR1 SQVTM and CDR2 ANQGSEA. The CDR3 loop is CSVLDRGVEDTQYF. In nucleotides, the CDR3 is TGCAGCGTCTTGGACAGGGGAGTAGAAGATACGCAGTATTTT.

In the case of this clone: A junction end diverges from the germline sequence, so it may reflect a read error. V is TRBV7-7 and J is TRBJ2-7; the D gene is possibly TRBD2 (6 bases). CDR3 length equals 15 residues. Germline V CDR1 and CDR2: SSHAT, FNYEAQ (reference sequence). The CDR3 is CASSVSLGGAYEQYF. The CDR3 DNA reads as TGTGCTAGCAGCGTCAGCCTAGGAGGGGCCTACGAGCAGTACTTC.

J is TRBJ2-1 and V is TRBV24-1; 9 nucleotides agree with TRBD1. V dropped 4 bases and J dropped 5; count of bases not matched to a gene: 8. Per germline, CDR1 KGHDR and CDR2 SFDVKD. This CDR3 is built from 16 residues. CDR3 sequence: CATSDSGTGRDNEQFF. The CDR3 coding sequence is TGTGCCACCAGTGACTCCGGGACAGGGCGGGACAATGAGCAGTTCTTC.

This clone occurred a few times. The chain employs TRBV4-1 and TRBJ2-2; perhaps TRBD1 as D (5 bases). CDR1 and CDR2 (germline): MGHRA, YSYEKL. The length of the CDR3 is 16 residues. Trimming stripped 6 bases from V and 1 base from J, with 15 bases between. CDR3 amino acids: CASSPHEQGNTGELFF. As DNA, the CDR3 is TGCGCCAGCAGTCCCCATGAGCAGGGGAACACCGGGGAGCTGTTTTTT.

The chain has TRBV19 and TRBJ1-1, with D possibly matching TRBD1 (5 bases). Trimming shortened V by 4 bases and J by 5 bases, and 17 bases separated the two germline ends. This CDR3 region has 15 residues. Germline CDR1 reads LNHDA; CDR2 reads SQIVND (reference sequence). Here the CDR3 reads CASSTLPGRGTEAFF. In DNA form, the CDR3 reads TGTGCCAGTAGTACCCTCCCGGGGCGGGGTACTGAAGCTTTCTTT.

The CDR3 region has the DNA TGTGCCAGCAGCTTGGACAGAAACACTGAAGCTTTCTTT. Translated, it gives CASSLDRNTEAFF. The chain couples TRBV7-9 to TRBJ1-1; a possible D gene is TRBD1 (6 bases). This CDR3 comprises 13 residues. Trimming pared 3 bases from V and 2 bases from J, leaving 7 bases between. Germline CDR1 is SEHNR and CDR2 is FQNEAQ (reference sequence).

The chain joins TRBV19 to TRBJ2-1; TRBD2 is a possible D gene (6 bases). V was clipped by 6 bases and J by 4 bases, with 22 bases between them. Germline lookup yields CDR1 LNHDA and CDR2 SQIVND (reference sequence). This CDR3 is built from 17 residues. The CDR3 DNA is TGTGCCAGTAGCCTCAGGCAGGCGGGAAGGGCGTACAATGAGCAGTTCTTC. Its translation: CASSLRQAGRAYNEQFF.

The chain employs TRBV19 and TRBJ2-5; D remains ambiguous. Trimming took off 4 bases at V and 2 bases at J, with 8 bases between the two ends. Germline CDR1 is LNHDA and CDR2 is SQIVND (reference sequence). The CDR3 covers 13 residues. CDR3 sequence: CASSKSEQETQYF. The CDR3 DNA reads as TGTGCCAGTAGTAAGTCAGAACAAGAGACCCAGTACTTC.

The DNA for the CDR3 is TGTGCCTGGAGTGTTCTAACGGATGAGCAGTTCTTC. As protein: CAWSVLTDEQFF. This chain uses TRBV30 with TRBJ2-1; D remains ambiguous. The CDR3 runs 12 residues. Per the germline V gene, CDR1 is GTSNPN and CDR2 is SVGIG (reference sequence). The V end was cut by 0 bases, the J end by 8 bases, with 8 bases between.

This clone was counted between two and nine times. This rearrangement joins TRBV6-1 to TRBJ2-5, with TRBD2 matching over 9 bases. Germline CDR1 MNHNS, CDR2 SASEGT. This CDR3 comprises 14 residues. V gave up 3 bases and J gave up 5 bases; unmatched junction bases: 4. The CDR3 here is CASSEREGRETQYF. The CDR3, as DNA: TGTGCCAGCAGTGAGCGGGAGGGCCGGGAGACCCAGTACTTC.

The chain has TRBV18 and TRBJ1-5; D is undetermined. The germline gives CDR1 KGHSH, CDR2 LQKENI. V was trimmed by 1 base and J by 0 bases, leaving 10 bases between them. The CDR3 contains 16 residues. In DNA form, the CDR3 reads TGTGCCAGCTCACCACGGGCAGACTATAGCAATCAGCCCCAGCATTTT. Its protein product is CASSPRADYSNQPQHF.

The chain combines TRBV5-4 with TRBJ2-7; D is unresolved. Trimming took off 0 bases at V and 3 bases at J, with 16 bases between the two ends. Germline CDR1 is SGHNT and CDR2 is YYREEE (reference sequence). The CDR3 runs to 16 residues. CDR3 DNA: TGTGCCAGCAGCTTGGCCCAAGGCGGTATTGACTACGAGCAGTACTTC. Translation gives CASSLAQGGIDYEQYF.